The 5 T cell receptor beta chains below all came from one sample that was sequenced in a study of regulatory T cells in long-lasting Graves disease. The time point was: persistent/refractory GD, antithyroid drugs over 5 years with positive TRAb. Isolated PBMC RNA provided the starting material for the TCR library. With iRepertoire HTBI primers and Arm-PCR of CDR3 regions, TCR beta libraries were built. TCRdb fed the multiplex PCR reads into MiXCR, producing one record per CDR3 protein. The table includes about 430,000 distinct CDR3 sequences, around 23% detected once. Sequenced material: peripheral blood mononuclear cells (PBMCs), taken when the disease was refractory, from a patient treated with antithyroid drugs. The receptors originated from a female donor with Graves disease.

The chain carries TRBV28 and TRBJ2-5, with D perhaps given as TRBD1 or TRBD2 (5 bases each). The J call may be wrong; the DNA end is better matched by TRBJ2-1. This CDR3 is built from 15 residues. Germline V gene lookup returns CDR1 MDHEN and CDR2 SYDVKM. The CDR3 sequence: CASSSILDSGLRQFF. Written as DNA, the CDR3 is TGTGCCAGCAGTTCCATACTCGACAGTGGACTGCGGCAGTTCTTC.

The V call is TRBV5-1, the J call TRBJ2-3; the match to TRBD2 covers 15 bases. Germline V gives CDR1 SGHRS, CDR2 YFSETQ. V lost 4 bases to trimming and J lost 3 bases; unmatched junction nucleotides: 3. This CDR3 has 16 amino acids. The CDR3 loop reads CASSPGTSGRTDTQYF. The CDR3, as DNA: TGCGCCAGCAGCCCGGGGACTAGCGGGAGGACAGATACGCAGTATTTT.

This clonotype was seen only a few times. This chain links TRBV29-1 with TRBJ1-4, with D unresolved. V dropped 4 bases and J dropped 6 bases, with 9 bases sitting between them. The CDR3 sequence is 12 residues long. The germline V gene has CDR1 SQVTM and CDR2 ANQGSEA. CDR3 coding DNA: TGCAGCGTTGTCCAGATGGATGAAAAACTGTTTTTT. Translation gives CSVVQMDEKLFF.

The rearrangement uses TRBV4-1 and TRBJ2-2; 7 bases map to TRBD1. CDR1 is MGHRA, CDR2 YSYEKL, per germline. There are 17 residues in the CDR3. The V gene end was trimmed by 4 bases and the J gene end by 2 bases; junction bases not matched to a gene: 10. The CDR3 region has the DNA TGCGCCAGCAGCCGAGCCCCCGGGACAGTCAACACCGGGGAGCTGTTTTTT. It encodes CASSRAPGTVNTGELFF.

This clonotype was counted between two and nine times. Relative to the germline gene, one junction end is altered; a read error may explain this. In DNA form, the CDR3 reads TGCAGCGCTGAAACTACTCCGAATTCACCCCTCCACTTT. It is translated as CSAETTPNSPLHF. The chain carries TRBV29-1 and TRBJ1-6; D remains unclear. Per the germline V gene, CDR1 is SQVTM and CDR2 is ANQGSEA. This CDR3 has 13 residues.